The 27 T cell receptor beta chains below all came from one sample that was sequenced in a study of T cells in Graves' hyperthyroidism and ophthalmopathy. Amplification targeted TCR beta CDR3 regions from RNA transcripts. A set of HTBI primers served as the primers for a first-round RT-PCR of the TCR CDR3. A single record per CDR3 protein comes from TCRdb applying MiXCR to the multiplex PCR reads. The sample has 210,000 or so distinct CDR3 sequences, roughly 18% seen once. The material sequenced was blood. All receptors come from a man aged 50-59 years with Graves' hyperthyroidism.

This clonotype was found many times. The chain is built from TRBV28 and TRBJ1-6; a weak D match, TRBD1 (5 bases). This CDR3 spans 13 amino acids. Germline assignment: CDR1 MDHEN and CDR2 SYDVKM. Trimming took off 3 bases at V and 10 bases at J, with 10 bases between the two ends. DNA for the CDR3: TGTGCCAGCAGTTTCGACGGGGGGTCACCCCTCCACTTT. This translates into CASSFDGGSPLHF.

The sample holds many counts of this clonotype. The rearrangement joins TRBV28 to TRBJ2-2, with D tentatively TRBD2 (5 bases). CDR3 length: 15 amino acids. CDR1 and CDR2 from the germline V gene are MDHEN and SYDVKM. Trimming left V 2 bases short and J 4 bases short, with 11 bases between. The CDR3 region is CASSLPHRGTGELFF. For the CDR3, the DNA is TGTGCCAGCAGTTTACCTCACCGGGGCACCGGGGAGCTGTTTTTT. Variable domain in full (rest from reference TRBV28 and TRBJ2-2): DVKVTQSSRYLVKRTGEKVFLECVQDMDHENMFWYRQDPGLGLRLIYFSYDVKMKEKGDIPEGYSVSREKKERFSLILESASTNQTSMYLCASSLPHRGTGELFFGEGSRLTVL.

This clonotype has at least ten counts. V usage is TRBV7-9 and J usage is TRBJ2-1, with TRBD2 identical over 11 bases. The CDR3 is 21 residues long. Germline V gives CDR1 SEHNR, CDR2 FQNEAQ (reference sequence). Germline trimming cut 3 bases from V and 0 bases from J; bases unmatched to any gene: 16. CDR3 protein: CASSFPTSGSNLQSSYNEQFF. The DNA of the CDR3 is TGTGCCAGCAGCTTCCCCACTAGCGGGAGCAACTTACAAAGCTCCTACAATGAGCAGTTCTTC.

This chain uses TRBV9 with TRBJ2-7; D possibly corresponds to TRBD1 (6 bases). CDR3 length: 15 residues. From germline, CDR1 is SGDLS and CDR2 YYNGEE. With 0 bases removed from V and 3 bases from J, the gap between germline ends came to 13 bases. In nucleotides, the CDR3 is TGTGCCAGCAGCGTAGGGACAGTGGGAGTCTACGAGCAGTACTTC. It codes for CASSVGTVGVYEQYF.

In its sample, this clonotype was seen many times. The gene calls are TRBV20-1 and TRBJ1-5; D remains ambiguous. Deletions cut 2 bases from V and 1 base from J, with 9 bases between. Germline-derived CDR1 and CDR2 are DFQATT and SNEGSKA (reference sequence). This CDR3 spans 14 amino acids. CDR3 in DNA: TGCAGTGCTAGATTCTTGGGGAGCAATCAGCCCCAGCATTTT. Amino acid sequence: CSARFLGSNQPQHF.

There are many counts of this clonotype. The rearrangement links TRBV24-1 to TRBJ1-2; D gene unclear. The V gene's germline CDR1 is KGHDR and CDR2 SFDVKD. This CDR3 is built from 11 residues. V lost 8 bases and J 6 bases, leaving 9 bases between the germline ends. Here the CDR3 reads CATMGEDGYTF. The CDR3, as DNA: TGTGCCACCATGGGAGAGGATGGCTACACCTTC.

This chain uses TRBV5-1 with TRBJ1-2; no definite D call. Germline V gene data show CDR1 as SGHRS and CDR2 as YFSETQ. With 2 bases removed from V and 4 bases from J, the gap between germline ends came to 15 bases. This CDR3 contains 15 residues. Here the CDR3 DNA reads TGCGCCAGCAGCTTAAATTTAGAGGCCCCCTATGGCTACACCTTC. Its translation: CASSLNLEAPYGYTF. The entire variable domain, with the rest obtained from reference TRBV5-1 and TRBJ1-2, is as follows: KAGVTQTPRYLIKTRGQQVTLSCSPISGHRSVSWYQQTPGQGLQFLFEYFSETQRNKGNFPGRFSGRQFSNSRSEMNVSTLELGDSALYLCASSLNLEAPYGYTFGSGTRLTVV.

This clonotype has only a few counts. The chain combines TRBV10-1 with TRBJ2-2; D is tentatively TRBD1 or TRBD2 (5 bases each). V was clipped by 3 bases and J by 2 bases, with 10 bases between them. Germline V gene sequence: CDR1 WNHNN, CDR2 SYGVQD (reference sequence). The CDR3 length is 15 residues. The CDR3: CASSDPGRNTGELFF. In DNA form, the CDR3 reads TGCGCCAGCAGTGATCCGGGGCGTAACACCGGGGAGCTGTTTTTT.

Many counts were recorded for this clonotype. V is TRBV28 and J is TRBJ2-3, with a weak D call TRBD2 (5 bases). The CDR3 has 16 residues. Per germline, CDR1 MDHEN and CDR2 SYDVKM. Trimming cost V 8 bases and J 0 bases, with 18 bases left between them. The CDR3 loop reads CASSPAGPLSTDTQYF. For the CDR3, the DNA is TGTGCCAGCTCCCCGGCGGGCCCCCTTAGCACAGATACGCAGTATTTT.

Only a few counts were recorded for this clonotype. The J gene is TRBJ2-7, the V gene TRBV30; a weak D match, TRBD1 (5 bases). Germline V CDR1 and CDR2: GTSNPN, SVGIG (reference sequence). Trimming cost V 4 bases and J 3 bases, with 10 bases left between them. The CDR3 totals 12 residues. In DNA, the CDR3 is TGTGCCTGGACTAGGCAGGGCTACGAGCAGTACTTC. Residues: CAWTRQGYEQYF.

This clonotype was observed once. V usage is TRBV6-2 or TRBV6-3 and J usage is TRBJ1-3; 7 nucleotides match TRBD1. The CDR3 loop spans 15 amino acids. The V gene end was trimmed by 7 bases and the J gene end by 0 bases; junction bases not matched to a gene: 6. Germline values: CDR1 MNHEY, CDR2 SVGEGT. CDR3 sequence reads: CASTPGQSSGNTIYF. CDR3 nucleotides: TGTGCCAGCACCCCGGGACAGTCCTCTGGAAACACCATATATTTT.

This clonotype was counted a few times. The chain recombines TRBV7-8 with TRBJ1-2; the D is unclear. CDR3 length equals 13 residues. Germline V gives CDR1 SGHVS, CDR2 FQNEAQ. Trimming shortened V by 1 base and J by 6 bases, and 9 bases separated the two germline ends. This CDR3 is CASSLDVLHGYTF. The CDR3 DNA follows: TGTGCCAGCAGCTTAGACGTATTACATGGCTACACCTTC.

This sequence joins TRBV29-1 and TRBJ2-7, with D possibly TRBD2 on 5 matching bases. Trimming removed 1 base at V and 5 bases at J, with 15 bases between. The CDR3 sequence is 14 residues long. Germline CDR1 SQVTM, CDR2 ANQGSEA. Here the CDR3 reads CSVEGQRRADEQYF. In nucleotides, the CDR3 is TGCAGCGTTGAAGGGCAGCGGCGAGCTGACGAGCAGTACTTC.

The sample holds one count of this clonotype. CDR3 in amino acids: CASSLVQGFGNQPQHF. In DNA, the CDR3 is TGTGCCAGCAGTTTGGTACAGGGATTCGGCAATCAGCCCCAGCATTTT. The chain joins TRBV28 to TRBJ1-5; TRBD1 might be the D (6 bases). Germline-derived CDR1 and CDR2 are MDHEN and SYDVKM. V dropped 3 bases and J dropped 2 bases, with 14 bases sitting between them. This CDR3 spans 16 amino acids.

This clonotype was detected many times. The chain combines TRBV12-3 or TRBV12-4 with TRBJ2-2; a possible D gene is TRBD2 (6 bases). V lost 3 bases and J lost 7, with 9 bases in between. The CDR3 has 13 amino acids. Written as DNA, the CDR3 is TGTGCCAGCAGTTTGGGAGCGGGCGGGGAGCTGTTTTTT. Protein sequence: CASSLGAGGELFF.

This clonotype was seen repeatedly, ten times or more. The chain joins TRBV20-1 to TRBJ2-1; TRBD2 might be the D (6 bases). Germline loops: CDR1 DFQATT, CDR2 SNEGSKA (reference sequence). The CDR3 sequence is 12 residues long. Here the CDR3 DNA reads TGCAGCTGGAGGGGTCCCTACAATGAGCAGTTCTTC. Translation gives CSWRGPYNEQFF.

The V call is TRBV19, the J call TRBJ2-1; D is uncertain. V was pared by 3 bases and J by 0 bases, with 9 bases between. The CDR3 has 15 residues. The V gene's germline CDR1 is LNHDA and CDR2 SQIVND (reference sequence). The CDR3 coding sequence is TGTGCCAGTAGTATCCGTACCAACTCCTACAATGAGCAGTTCTTC. Amino acid sequence: CASSIRTNSYNEQFF.

Ten or more counts support this clonotype. This chain links TRBV2 with TRBJ2-7; TRBD1 might be the D (6 bases). CDR1 is SNHLY and CDR2 is FYNNEI in the germline V gene. The CDR3 is 14 amino acids. The germline V and J ends were trimmed by 7 bases and 2 bases, with 15 bases remaining between them. CDR3 in amino acids: CASNRDTVTYEQYF. The CDR3 bases are TGTGCCAGCAACCGGGACACAGTAACCTACGAGCAGTACTTC. Full variable domain (remainder filled in from reference TRBV2 and TRBJ2-7): EPEVTQTPSHQVTQMGQEVILRCVPISNHLYFYWYRQILGQKVEFLVSFYNNEISEKSEIFDDQFSVERPDGSNFTLKIRSTKLEDSAMYFCASNRDTVTYEQYFGPGTRLTVT.

CDR3 amino acids: CASSVSGSGDTQYF. For the CDR3, the DNA is TGTGCCAGCAGCGTGAGCGGGAGTGGTGATACGCAGTATTTT. The genes are TRBV9 and TRBJ2-3; 8 bases line up with TRBD2. Losses at the gene ends were 2 bases for V and 6 bases for J; bases not matched to a gene: 5. The CDR3 is made up of 14 amino acids. The V gene's germline CDR1 is SGDLS and CDR2 YYNGEE. Based on the CDR3 plus reference TRBV9 and TRBJ2-3, the full variable domain is DSGVTQTPKHLITATGQRVTLRCSPRSGDLSVYWYQQSLDQGLQFLIQYYNGEERAKGNILERFSAQQFPDLHSELNLSSLELGDSALYFCASSVSGSGDTQYFGPGTRLTVL.

This clonotype was detected many times. The V gene is TRBV20-1, the J gene TRBJ2-1; 10 nucleotides agree with TRBD2. Germline CDR1 reads DFQATT; CDR2 reads SNEGSKA (reference sequence). V was clipped by 0 bases and J by 0 bases; unmatched bases: 2. The CDR3 has 16 residues. CDR3: CSARDPSGSSYNEQFF. CDR3 bases: TGCAGTGCTAGAGACCCTAGCGGGAGCTCCTACAATGAGCAGTTCTTC.

This clonotype has ten or more counts. The chain joins TRBV12-5 to TRBJ1-1; D might be TRBD1 (6 bases). This CDR3 has 13 amino acids. V was cut by 6 bases and J by 4 bases, with 12 bases left in between. CDR1 is LGHNT and CDR2 is FRNRAP in the germline V gene. This chain's CDR3 is CASGLGTITEAFF. DNA for the CDR3: TGTGCTAGTGGCCTCGGGACAATCACTGAAGCTTTCTTT.

This rearrangement joins TRBV5-5 to TRBJ2-1; D is perhaps TRBD2 (5 bases). The CDR3 is made up of 15 amino acids. Germline V gene lookup returns CDR1 SGHKS and CDR2 YYEKEE (reference sequence). The V end lost 4 bases, the J end lost 1 base, and 12 bases lay between the germline ends. In nucleotides, the CDR3 is TGTGCCAGCAGCCCCAGGAAGCGGTCCTACAATGAGCAGTTCTTC. It yields the protein CASSPRKRSYNEQFF.

This clonotype was observed many times. This CDR3 is CSVEVGQGAETQYF. CDR3 coding DNA: TGCAGCGTTGAAGTGGGACAGGGAGCGGAGACCCAGTACTTC. The rearrangement joins TRBV29-1 to TRBJ2-5, with 9 bases lining up with TRBD1. After removal of 1 base from V and 5 bases from J, the junction contained 5 bases not matched to a gene. This CDR3 is 14 amino acids long. CDR1 is SQVTM and CDR2 is ANQGSEA in the germline V gene.

This clonotype was observed a few times. J is TRBJ2-2 and V is TRBV6-5; possible D gene TRBD2, 5 bases. This CDR3 has 15 amino acids. Trimming stripped 2 bases from V and 5 bases from J, with 12 bases between. Per the germline V gene, CDR1 is MNHEY and CDR2 is SVGAGI. CDR3 in DNA: TGTGCCAGCAGTTACCTAGATTCGGGGACCGGGGAGCTGTTTTTT. Its translation: CASSYLDSGTGELFF.

The chain employs TRBV19 and TRBJ2-7; a possible D gene is TRBD2 (5 bases). The germline V gene has CDR1 LNHDA and CDR2 SQIVND (reference sequence). The CDR3 sequence is 13 residues long. Trimming removed 3 bases from V and 4 bases from J, with 10 bases in between. CDR3 amino acids: CASSMSRGYEQYF. CDR3 nucleotides: TGTGCCAGTAGTATGAGCAGAGGGTACGAGCAGTACTTC.

This clonotype has a count of ten or more. This chain connects TRBV24-1 to TRBJ2-3, with D maybe TRBD1 (6 bases). Germline V gives CDR1 KGHDR, CDR2 SFDVKD. The CDR3 is made up of 13 amino acids. Trimming stripped 4 bases from V and 6 bases from J, with 10 bases between. The CDR3 coding sequence is TGTGCCACCAGTGACCTGGACAGTGATACGCAGTATTTT. This codes for CATSDLDSDTQYF.

This clonotype was seen at least ten times. The chain combines TRBV7-2 with TRBJ2-3, with TRBD1 matching 8 bases. The CDR3 has 14 residues. Losses at the gene ends were 5 bases for V and 6 bases for J; bases not matched to a gene: 7. Germline V gives CDR1 SGHTA, CDR2 FQGNSA. The CDR3 protein is CASSPRQGPDTQYF. The CDR3 nucleotides read TGTGCCAGCAGCCCCCGACAGGGGCCCGATACGCAGTATTTT.